The clone carrying this T cell receptor (beta chain) was detected only a few times. These data originate in a study of beta chain features in type 1 diabetes. Expressed TCRB transcripts were sequenced because the entire RNA isolate underwent reverse transcription. An average approximately 3.3 million reads came from naive, central memory and regulatory T cell samples. Sequencing was performed with immunoSEQ multiplex PCR; in TCRdb, only in-frame clones are kept and a portion is missing. The sample has 250,000 to 350,000 clones; 8% to 13% are singletons. The CDR3 extends over 16 amino acids. Trimming took 4 bases from V and 4 from J; bases not matched to a gene: 7. Germline values: CDR1 SGHTA, CDR2 FQGNSA.

Material: naive CD4+ T cells from blood. This rearrangement joins TRBV7-2 to TRBJ2-3; 11 bases agree with TRBD2. This sequence originates from a woman aged 25 to 39 in good health. The CDR3 nucleotides read TGTGCCAGCAGCTCACTAGCGGGGGTGCCGGCAGATACGCAGTATTTT. It is translated as CASSSLAGVPADTQYF.